The 7 T cell receptor beta chains reported below all come from one sample, sequenced in a study of neurological immune-mediated disorders. Using its own MiXCR run on the 5' RACE reads, TCRdb lists one record per CDR3 protein. The sample gives 40,000 to 50,000 distinct CDR3 sequences, 10% to 13% of which show up once; approximately 22% is in the top ten. Sequencing was carried out using PBMCs. All receptors derive from a woman between 40 and 55 years old with HTLV-1-associated myelopathy (HAM/TSP).

This clonotype has at least ten counts. The chain is built from TRBV6-5 and TRBJ1-1; D might be TRBD1 (6 bases). Germline V gene data show CDR1 as MNHEY and CDR2 as SVGAGI. The CDR3 has 16 amino acids. Between the trimmed V and J ends, which lost 4 bases and 0 bases, there was a span of 15 bases. In DNA, the CDR3 is TGTGCCAGCAGTTCCGGCAGCAGGGGTTTGAACACTGAAGCTTTCTTT. Residues: CASSSGSRGLNTEAFF.

This clonotype has a count of ten or more. The chain has TRBV5-1 and TRBJ2-7, with D perhaps TRBD2 (5 bases). The germline gives CDR1 SGHRS, CDR2 YFSETQ. V shed 3 bases and J shed 1 base, with 17 bases lying between them. This CDR3 has 16 residues. This CDR3 is CASSSLGRASSYEQYF. In DNA, the CDR3 is TGCGCCAGCAGCTCTCTTGGGCGGGCCTCTTCCTACGAGCAGTACTTC. The full variable domain, in which reference TRBV5-1 and TRBJ2-7 provide the parts outside the CDR3, is KAGVTQTPRYLIKTRGQQVTLSCSPISGHRSVSWYQQTPGQGLQFLFEYFSETQRNKGNFPGRFSGRQFSNSRSEMNVSTLELGDSALYLCASSSLGRASSYEQYFGPGTRLTVT.

This clonotype was recorded at least ten times. This sequence joins TRBV25-1 and TRBJ2-7; TRBD1 matches at 9 bases. CDR3 length: 16 residues. V was pared by 0 bases and J by 1 base, with 4 bases of the junction left unmatched. Germline V lookup: CDR1 MGHDK, CDR2 SYGVNS. The CDR3, as DNA: TGTGCCAGCAGTGAATATGGAGGGACAGGGTCCTACGAGCAGTACTTC. Its protein is CASSEYGGTGSYEQYF.

This clonotype was recorded at least ten times. V is TRBV20-1 and J is TRBJ2-3; TRBD2 matches at 7 bases. CDR3 length: 17 residues. V gave up 5 bases and J gave up 4 bases; unmatched junction bases: 18. Germline V gene lookup returns CDR1 DFQATT and CDR2 SNEGSKA (reference sequence). The CDR3 is CSAPDSLRGGVADTQYF. DNA for the CDR3: TGCAGTGCTCCAGACTCACTCCGGGGAGGGGTTGCAGATACGCAGTATTTT.

This clonotype came up many times. This rearrangement joins TRBV12-3 or TRBV12-4 to TRBJ2-7; 9 bases match TRBD2. CDR3 length equals 15 residues. V shed 6 bases and J 3 bases; nucleotides not matched to a gene: 9. The CDR3 DNA is TGTGCCAGCAGGCGGGAGGGCAGGGGGGGCTACGAGCAGTACTTC. Translated: CASRREGRGGYEQYF.

This clonotype was recorded many times. V and J are TRBV5-1 and TRBJ1-4; D might be TRBD1 (6 bases). The CDR3 has 14 amino acids. The V gene lost 0 bases and the J gene lost 8 bases, with 11 bases spanning the gap. From germline, CDR1 is SGHRS and CDR2 YFSETQ. The CDR3 sequence is CASSLEPGDEKLFF. In DNA, the CDR3 is TGCGCCAGCAGCTTGGAGCCAGGGGACGAAAAACTGTTTTTT.

The chain uses TRBV7-2 and TRBJ1-1; a weak D match, TRBD1 (5 bases). V shed 5 bases and J shed 5 bases, with 30 bases lying between them. This CDR3 has 19 residues. Germline V lookup: CDR1 SGHTA, CDR2 FQGNSA. CDR3 nucleotides: TGTGCCAGCAGCCCGCCCCTGGGACTTACTTCTGGGGGGGGAACTGAAGCTTTCTTT. Protein sequence: CASSPPLGLTSGGGTEAFF.